Sequencing of this T cell receptor beta chain was carried out in a study of T cell responses to AZD1222 COVID-19 vaccine. Overall study results and limits: Once two AZD1222 doses were given, Spike-specific TCR breadth and depth went up.

This clone was seen just once. Its antigen is undetermined. The method was immunoSEQ multiplex PCR; TCRdb's version includes in-frame clones alone and lacks a portion of them. The sample shows under 200,000 clones, around 90% of them seen only once. The V gene lost 7 bases and the J gene lost 2 bases, with 6 bases spanning the gap. The CDR3 covers 12 residues. This TCR was recovered from an adult who received the AZD1222 COVID-19 vaccine. The sequences come from peripheral blood, collected 28 days after the second AZD1222 dose. The chain is built from TRBV12-3 or TRBV12-4 and TRBJ1-5; unclear D gene. CDR3 sequence (DNA): TGTGCCAGCATGGTCGGCAATCAGCCCCAGCATTTT. Translating it yields CASMVGNQPQHF.